The TCR beta chain under discussion was sequenced for a study of T cell responses to AZD1222 COVID-19 vaccine. For the study at large: Second doses that came at about 4 or about 12 weeks were put together.

This clone was found once. The antigen remains unidentified. Method: immunoSEQ multiplex PCR; TCRdb's copy keeps in-frame clones and lacks some. The sample records fewer than 130,000 clones, about 93% being singletons. The germline gives CDR1 SGHTA, CDR2 FQGNSA. The CDR3 contains 14 residues. J gave up 0 bases and V 5 bases, and 3 bases lay outside the gene matches. General study findings and limits: The donor cohort was predominantly white British with a female majority, and clonal diversity may have been underestimated. Baseline antibody screening turned up just six or seven seropositive AZD1222 recipients.

This TCR derives from an adult in good health. The V and J genes are TRBV7-2 and TRBJ2-5, with 7 nucleotides matching TRBD2. Sequencing used peripheral blood, obtained on day 0 of AZD1222 vaccination. The CDR3 region is CASSQAGYQETQYF. CDR3 coding DNA: TGTGCCAGCAGCCAAGCGGGGTACCAAGAGACCCAGTACTTC.